This T cell receptor (beta chain) was recovered during a study of cytomegalovirus exposure and HLA in healthy donors. Points on this clone: The antigen is undetermined.

The PCR contained 60 Vbeta and 13 Jbeta primers. Repertoires were generated with immunoSEQ multiplex PCR, while TCRdb's copy carries only in-frame clones and drops some. Altogether some 150,000 clones are present, approximately 80% being singletons, with the ten largest covering 1.2% to 1.5%. The CDR3 has 16 amino acids. J was trimmed by 2 bases and V by 0 bases; bases with no gene match: 6. Germline V CDR1 and CDR2: GTSNPN, SVGIG (reference sequence). Study-wide points: Follow-up analysis seemed to connect common viral pathogens with several of the most significant clusters identified. Cytomegalovirus-associated TCR beta chains were listed, numbering 150 to 200. In an earlier analysis, most TCR beta V segments were productive about 87% or about 30% of the time.

The source is a woman between 35 and 50 years old in good health and CMV-seronegative. The sequencing sample was made of PBMCs. V usage is TRBV30 and J usage is TRBJ2-4; 8 nucleotides align to TRBD2. CDR3 DNA sequence: TGTGCCTGGAGTGTGGGCGGGGGGATAACCAAAAACATTCAGTACTTC. Translating it yields CAWSVGGGITKNIQYF.